This TCR beta chain was retrieved from a study of cytomegalovirus exposure and HLA in healthy donors. For the study at large: Genotyping of roughly 400 donors showed that over 65% belonged to the Caucasian-associated ancestry cluster. Points from the study as a whole: Some V segments could not be told apart, so they were left out, TRBV6-2 and TRBV6-3 among them. HLA alleles showed associations with 16,951 TCR beta sequences in a later analysis, at a 0.05 false discovery rate.

PCR was performed using 60 Vbeta and 13 Jbeta primers. The assay was immunoSEQ multiplex PCR, and TCRdb's table has in-frame clones only and misses some. The table for this sample gives about 58,000 clones. Concerning this clone: What it binds is not known.

Losses at the gene ends were 4 bases for V and 2 bases for J; bases not matched to a gene: 5. This CDR3 contains 15 residues. CDR1 MNHEY and CDR2 SVGAGI come from the germline V gene. The rearrangement uses TRBV6-5 and TRBJ2-3, with 8 bases lining up with TRBD2. The sample was PBMCs. The receptor's source is a woman between 18 and 29 years old in good health and CMV-seronegative. CDR3 sequence reads: CASSLKLAATDTQYF. In DNA, the CDR3 is TGTGCCAGCAGTTTGAAACTAGCGGCCACAGATACGCAGTATTTT.